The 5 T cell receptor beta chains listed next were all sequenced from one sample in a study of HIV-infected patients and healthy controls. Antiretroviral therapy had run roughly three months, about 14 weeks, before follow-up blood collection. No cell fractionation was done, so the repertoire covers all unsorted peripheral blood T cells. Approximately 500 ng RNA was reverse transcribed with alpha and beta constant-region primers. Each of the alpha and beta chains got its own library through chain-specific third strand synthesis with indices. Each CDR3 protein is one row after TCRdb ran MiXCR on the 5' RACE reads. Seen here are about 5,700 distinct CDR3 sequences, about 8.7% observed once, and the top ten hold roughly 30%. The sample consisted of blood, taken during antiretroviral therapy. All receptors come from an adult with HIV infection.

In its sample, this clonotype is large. CDR3 region: CASSLAAVTGGHEQYF. CDR3 bases: TGTGCCAGCAGCTTAGCCGCTGTGACAGGGGGCCACGAGCAGTACTTC. The chain has TRBV11-2 and TRBJ2-7; 10 bases fit TRBD1. Germline V gene sequence: CDR1 SGHAT, CDR2 FQNNGV. V lost 1 base, J lost 5 bases, and 8 bases stayed unmatched. CDR3 length equals 16 residues.

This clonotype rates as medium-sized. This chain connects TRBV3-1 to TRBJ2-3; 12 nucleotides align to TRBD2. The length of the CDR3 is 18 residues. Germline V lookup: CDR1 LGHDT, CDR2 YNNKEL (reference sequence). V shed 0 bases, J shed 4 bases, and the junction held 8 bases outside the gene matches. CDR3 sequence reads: CASSQDKLAGGTSDTQYF. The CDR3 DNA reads TGTGCCAGCAGCCAAGATAAACTAGCGGGAGGAACCTCAGATACGCAGTATTTT.

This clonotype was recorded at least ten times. DNA for the CDR3: TGTGCCAGCAGCTTAGCCCCCCCCGGACAGCGGGGACAAGAGACCCAGTACTTC. Its protein product is CASSLAPPGQRGQETQYF. The chain has TRBV7-6 and TRBJ2-5, with D tentatively TRBD2 (7 bases). V gave up 0 bases and J gave up 2 bases, with 19 bases separating them. Germline assignment: CDR1 SGHVS and CDR2 FNYEAQ. CDR3 length: 18 amino acids.

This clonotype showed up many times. The CDR3 nucleotides read TGTGCCAGCAGCGAAGACAGGGTTAGCGGCACGAACACCGGGGAGCTGTTTTTT. Translation gives CASSEDRVSGTNTGELFF. The rearrangement links TRBV21-1 to TRBJ2-2; the D segment call TRBD1 is taken from the table without a DNA check. TRBV21-1 is listed as a pseudogene. CDR3 length equals 18 residues.

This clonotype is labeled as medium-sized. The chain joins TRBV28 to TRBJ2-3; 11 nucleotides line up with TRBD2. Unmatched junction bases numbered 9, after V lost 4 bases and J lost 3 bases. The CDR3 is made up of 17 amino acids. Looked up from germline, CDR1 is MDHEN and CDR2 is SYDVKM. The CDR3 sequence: CASSSVSGRAYTDTQYF. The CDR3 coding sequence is TGTGCCAGCAGTTCTGTTAGCGGGAGGGCCTATACAGATACGCAGTATTTT.